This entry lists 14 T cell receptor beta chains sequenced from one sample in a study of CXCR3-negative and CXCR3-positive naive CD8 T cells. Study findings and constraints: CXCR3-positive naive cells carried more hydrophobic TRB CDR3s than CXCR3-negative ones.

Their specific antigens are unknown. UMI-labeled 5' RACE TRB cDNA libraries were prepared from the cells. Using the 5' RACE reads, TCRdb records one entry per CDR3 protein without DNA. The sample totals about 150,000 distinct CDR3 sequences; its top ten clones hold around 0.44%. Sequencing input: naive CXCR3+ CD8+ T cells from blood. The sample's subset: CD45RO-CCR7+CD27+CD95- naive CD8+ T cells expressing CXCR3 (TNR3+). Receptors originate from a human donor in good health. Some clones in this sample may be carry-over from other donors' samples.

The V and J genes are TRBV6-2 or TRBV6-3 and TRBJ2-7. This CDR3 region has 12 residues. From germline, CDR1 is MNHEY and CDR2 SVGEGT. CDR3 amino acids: CASSLYSYEQYF.

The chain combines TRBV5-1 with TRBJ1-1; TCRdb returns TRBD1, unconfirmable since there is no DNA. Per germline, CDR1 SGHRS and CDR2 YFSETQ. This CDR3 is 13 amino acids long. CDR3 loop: CASHLLRGAEAFF.

CDR3 loop: CASSLVLSSYNEQFF. V usage is TRBV11-2 and J usage is TRBJ2-1. CDR1 is SGHAT and CDR2 is FQNNGV in the germline V gene. The CDR3 is 15 amino acids.

The CDR3 protein is CASSILAGADEQYF. The rearrangement uses TRBV19 and TRBJ2-7; lacking DNA, the TRBD2 call made by TCRdb goes unchecked. Per the germline V gene, CDR1 is LNHDA and CDR2 is SQIVND (reference sequence). The CDR3 is made up of 14 amino acids.

CDR3 region: CSVDGTSGRGISYNEQFF. The V gene is TRBV29-1, the J gene TRBJ2-1; TCRdb calls TRBD2, which cannot be checked without DNA. The CDR3 contains 18 residues. CDR1 and CDR2 from the germline V gene are SQVTM and ANQGSEA.

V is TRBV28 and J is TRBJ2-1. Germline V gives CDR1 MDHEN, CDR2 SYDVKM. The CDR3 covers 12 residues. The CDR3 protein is CASSLSGNEQFF.

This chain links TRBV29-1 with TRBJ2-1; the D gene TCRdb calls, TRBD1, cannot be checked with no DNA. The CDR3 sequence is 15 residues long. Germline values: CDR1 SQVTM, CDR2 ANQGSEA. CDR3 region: CSVEGVVSSYNEQFF.

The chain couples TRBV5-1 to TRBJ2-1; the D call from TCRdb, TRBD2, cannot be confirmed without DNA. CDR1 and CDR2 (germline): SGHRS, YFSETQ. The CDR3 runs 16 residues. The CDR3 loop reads CASSHYSGGAGNEQFF.

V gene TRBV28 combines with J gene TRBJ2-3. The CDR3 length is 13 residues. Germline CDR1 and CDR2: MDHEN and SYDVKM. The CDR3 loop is CASSPDSSFAQYF.

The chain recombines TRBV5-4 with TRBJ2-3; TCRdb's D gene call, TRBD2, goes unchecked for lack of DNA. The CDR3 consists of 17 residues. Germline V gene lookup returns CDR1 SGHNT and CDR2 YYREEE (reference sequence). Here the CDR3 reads CASSLGLAGGFGDTQYF.

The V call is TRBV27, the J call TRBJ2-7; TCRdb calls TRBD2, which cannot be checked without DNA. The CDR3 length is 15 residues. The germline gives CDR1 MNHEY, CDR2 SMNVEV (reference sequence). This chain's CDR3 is CASSLYRHPADEQYF.

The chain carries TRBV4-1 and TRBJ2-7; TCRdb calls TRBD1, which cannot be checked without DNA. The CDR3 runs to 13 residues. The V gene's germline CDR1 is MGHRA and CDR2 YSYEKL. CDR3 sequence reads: CASSQPPFAEQYF.

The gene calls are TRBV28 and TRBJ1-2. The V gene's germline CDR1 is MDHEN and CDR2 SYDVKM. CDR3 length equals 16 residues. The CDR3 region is CASSLYYGDSSSGYTF.

This chain's CDR3 is CASRRWDTAKYNEQFF. The V and J genes are TRBV5-1 and TRBJ2-1; as DNA is missing, the TRBD1 call by TCRdb cannot be tested. Germline-derived CDR1 and CDR2 are SGHRS and YFSETQ. The CDR3 runs 16 residues.